Included here is one TCR beta chain sequence, with context. Its antigen is as yet unknown. All the people who gave samples were healthy bone marrow donors. The sample originates from a study of cytomegalovirus exposure and HLA in healthy donors. Overall study results and limits: Researchers counted approximately 160 TCR beta chains as cytomegalovirus-associated. Previous analysis showed most TCR beta V segments were productive about 87% or about 30% of the time. Across HLA loci, a later analysis found differing TCR association rates, with DRB1 most and HLA-C fewest.

Germline V lookup: CDR1 SGHRS, CDR2 YFSETQ. V shed 0 bases and J 0 bases; nucleotides not matched to a gene: 7. CDR3 size: 17 residues. This PCR relied on a set of 60 Vbeta primers and 13 Jbeta primers. Assay used: immunoSEQ multiplex PCR; TCRdb lists only in-frame clones, some missing. The table records under 200,000 clones, about four fifths of them present only once. The specimen sequenced was PBMCs. The sequence was collected from a woman aged 18 to 35 in good health and CMV-seronegative. The chain combines TRBV5-1 with TRBJ2-3; 7 bases are shared with TRBD2. CDR3: CASSLGLAGSSTDTQYF. CDR3 nucleotides: TGCGCCAGCAGCTTGGGTTTAGCGGGCTCTAGCACAGATACGCAGTATTTT.